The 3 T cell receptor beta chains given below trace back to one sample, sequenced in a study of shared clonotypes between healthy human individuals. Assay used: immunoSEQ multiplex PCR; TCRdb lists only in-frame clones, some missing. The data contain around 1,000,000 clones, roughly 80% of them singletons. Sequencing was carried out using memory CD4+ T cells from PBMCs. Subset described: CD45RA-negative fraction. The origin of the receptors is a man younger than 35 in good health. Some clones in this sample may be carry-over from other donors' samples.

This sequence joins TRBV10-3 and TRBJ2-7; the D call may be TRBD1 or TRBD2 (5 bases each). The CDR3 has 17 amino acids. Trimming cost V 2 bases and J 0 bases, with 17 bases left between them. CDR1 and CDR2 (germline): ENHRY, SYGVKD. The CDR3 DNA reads TGTGCCATCAGTGAGGTTGTGTTTGAGGGGAACTCCTACGAGCAGTACTTC. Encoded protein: CAISEVVFEGNSYEQYF.

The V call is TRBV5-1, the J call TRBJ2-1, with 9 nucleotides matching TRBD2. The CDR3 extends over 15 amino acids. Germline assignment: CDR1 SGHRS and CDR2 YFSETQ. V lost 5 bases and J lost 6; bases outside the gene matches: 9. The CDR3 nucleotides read TGCGCCAGCAGGCGGGGGCTAGCGGGGAGCAATGAGCAGTTCTTC. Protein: CASRRGLAGSNEQFF.

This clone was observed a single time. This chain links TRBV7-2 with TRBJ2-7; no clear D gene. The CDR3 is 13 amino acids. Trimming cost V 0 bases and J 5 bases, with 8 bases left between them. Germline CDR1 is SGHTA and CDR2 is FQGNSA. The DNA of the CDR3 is TGTGCCAGCAGCTTAGCGAATTCGGACGAGCAGTACTTC. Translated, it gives CASSLANSDEQYF.